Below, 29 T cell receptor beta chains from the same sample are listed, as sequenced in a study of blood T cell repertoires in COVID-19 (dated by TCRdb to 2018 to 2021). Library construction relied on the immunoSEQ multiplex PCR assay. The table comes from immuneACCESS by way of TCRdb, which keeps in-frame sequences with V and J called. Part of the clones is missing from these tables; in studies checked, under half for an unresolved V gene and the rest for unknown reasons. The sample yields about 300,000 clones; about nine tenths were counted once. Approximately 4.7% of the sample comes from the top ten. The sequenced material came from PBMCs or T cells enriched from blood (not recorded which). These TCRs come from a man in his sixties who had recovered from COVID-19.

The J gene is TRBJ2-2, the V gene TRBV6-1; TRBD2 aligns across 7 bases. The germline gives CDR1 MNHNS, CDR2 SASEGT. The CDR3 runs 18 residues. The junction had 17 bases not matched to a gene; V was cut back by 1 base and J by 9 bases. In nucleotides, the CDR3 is TGTGCCAGCAGTGAAGAGGTTCGGGGAGCGGGATTTCCCCGGGAGCTGTTTTTT. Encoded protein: CASSEEVRGAGFPRELFF.

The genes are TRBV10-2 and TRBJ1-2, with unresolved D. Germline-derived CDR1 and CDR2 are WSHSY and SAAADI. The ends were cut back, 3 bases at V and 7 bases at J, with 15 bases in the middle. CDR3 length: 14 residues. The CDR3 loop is CASSDPSSAGGYTF. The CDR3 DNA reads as TGCGCCAGCAGTGACCCTTCGTCGGCAGGTGGCTACACCTTC.

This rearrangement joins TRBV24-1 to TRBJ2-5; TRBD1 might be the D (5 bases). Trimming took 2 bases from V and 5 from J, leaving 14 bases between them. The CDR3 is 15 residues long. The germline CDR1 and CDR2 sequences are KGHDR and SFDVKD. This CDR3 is CATSDSRGPGETQYF. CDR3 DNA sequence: TGTGCCACCAGTGATTCTAGGGGTCCCGGTGAGACCCAGTACTTC.

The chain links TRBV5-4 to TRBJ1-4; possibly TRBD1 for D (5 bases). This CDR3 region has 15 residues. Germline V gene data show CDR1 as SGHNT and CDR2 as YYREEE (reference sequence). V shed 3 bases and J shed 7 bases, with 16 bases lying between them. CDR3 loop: CASSSDGPRGEKLFF. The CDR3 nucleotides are TGTGCCAGCAGCTCGGACGGGCCTAGGGGTGAAAAACTGTTTTTT.

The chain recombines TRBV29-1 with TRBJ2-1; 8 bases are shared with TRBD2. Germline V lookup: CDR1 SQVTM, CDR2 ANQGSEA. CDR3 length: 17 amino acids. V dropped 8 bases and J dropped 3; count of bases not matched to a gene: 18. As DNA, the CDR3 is TGCAGCTTAGTGAGGGGGAAGAGCGGGAGCCTCTACAATGAGCAGTTCTTC. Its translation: CSLVRGKSGSLYNEQFF.

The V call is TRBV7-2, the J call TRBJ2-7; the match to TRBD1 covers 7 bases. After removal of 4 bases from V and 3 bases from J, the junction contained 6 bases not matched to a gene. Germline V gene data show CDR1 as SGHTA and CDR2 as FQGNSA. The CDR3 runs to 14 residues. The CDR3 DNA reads TGTGCCAGCAGCTCAGGGGGTAGCGTCTACGAGCAGTACTTC. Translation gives CASSSGGSVYEQYF.

The DNA for the CDR3 is TGTGCCAGTAGCCCGATCCCGGGACAGGGGGTTCCAGATACGCAGTATTTT. This codes for CASSPIPGQGVPDTQYF. The V call is TRBV19, the J call TRBJ2-3; 11 bases map to TRBD1. Germline V gene lookup returns CDR1 LNHDA and CDR2 SQIVND (reference sequence). The ends lost 6 bases at V and 4 bases at J; junction bases unmatched: 12. CDR3 size: 17 residues. The full variable domain, its missing parts supplied by reference TRBV19 and TRBJ2-3, is DGGITQSPKYLFRKEGQNVTLSCEQNLNHDAMYWYRQDPGQGLRLIYYSQIVNDFQKGDIAEGYSVSREKKESFPLTVTSAQKNPTAFYLCASSPIPGQGVPDTQYFGPGTRLTVL.

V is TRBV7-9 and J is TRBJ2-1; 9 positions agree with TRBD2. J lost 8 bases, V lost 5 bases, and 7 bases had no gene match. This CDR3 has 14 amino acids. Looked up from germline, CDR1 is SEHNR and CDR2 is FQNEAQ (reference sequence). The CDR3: CASSPTSGEDEQFF. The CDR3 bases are TGTGCCAGCAGCCCGACTAGCGGCGAGGATGAGCAGTTCTTC. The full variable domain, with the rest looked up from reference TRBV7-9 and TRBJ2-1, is DTGVSQNPRHKITKRGQNVTFRCDPISEHNRLYWYRQTLGQGPEFLTYFQNEAQLEKSRLLSDRFSAERPKGSFSTLEIQRTEQGDSAMYLCASSPTSGEDEQFFGPGTRLTVL.

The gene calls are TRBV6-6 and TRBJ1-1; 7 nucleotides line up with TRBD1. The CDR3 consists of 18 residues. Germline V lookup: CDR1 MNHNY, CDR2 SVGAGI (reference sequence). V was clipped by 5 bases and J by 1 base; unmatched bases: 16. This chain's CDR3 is CASSRSYPPDRPNTEAFF. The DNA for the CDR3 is TGTGCCAGCAGTCGCTCCTACCCCCCGGACAGGCCGAACACTGAAGCTTTCTTT.

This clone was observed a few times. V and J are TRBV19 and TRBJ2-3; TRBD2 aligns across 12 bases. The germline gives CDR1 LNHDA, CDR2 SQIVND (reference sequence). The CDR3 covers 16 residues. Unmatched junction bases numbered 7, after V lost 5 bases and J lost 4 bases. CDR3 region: CASSRLAGAAADTQYF. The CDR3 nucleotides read TGTGCCAGTAGTCGACTAGCGGGAGCGGCCGCAGATACGCAGTATTTT.

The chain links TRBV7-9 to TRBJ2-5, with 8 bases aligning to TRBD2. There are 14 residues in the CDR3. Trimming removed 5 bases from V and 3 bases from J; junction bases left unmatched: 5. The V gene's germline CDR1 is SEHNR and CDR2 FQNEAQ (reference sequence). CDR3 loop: CASSTTSGEETQYF. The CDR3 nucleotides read TGTGCCAGCAGCACAACTAGCGGCGAAGAGACCCAGTACTTC.

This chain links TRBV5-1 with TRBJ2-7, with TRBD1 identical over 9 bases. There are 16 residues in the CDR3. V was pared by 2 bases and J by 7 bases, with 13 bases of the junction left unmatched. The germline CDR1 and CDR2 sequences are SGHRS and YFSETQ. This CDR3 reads CASSFSGTGMFREQYF. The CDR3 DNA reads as TGCGCCAGCAGCTTTTCCGGGACAGGGATGTTTAGAGAGCAGTACTTC.

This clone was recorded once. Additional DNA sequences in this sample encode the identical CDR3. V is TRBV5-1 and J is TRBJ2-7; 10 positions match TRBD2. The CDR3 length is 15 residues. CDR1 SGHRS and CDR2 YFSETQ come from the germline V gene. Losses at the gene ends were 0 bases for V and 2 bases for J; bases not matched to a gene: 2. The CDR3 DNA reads TGCGCCAGCAGCTTGGTAGCGGGAGGAACCTACGAGCAGTACTTC. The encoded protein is CASSLVAGGTYEQYF.

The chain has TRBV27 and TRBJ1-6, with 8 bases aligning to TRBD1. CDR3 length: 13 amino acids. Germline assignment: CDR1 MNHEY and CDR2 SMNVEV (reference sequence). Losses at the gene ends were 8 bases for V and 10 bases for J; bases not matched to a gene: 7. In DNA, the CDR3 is TGTGCCAGCGGGCAGGGGGCTTGGTCACCCCTCCACTTT. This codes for CASGQGAWSPLHF.

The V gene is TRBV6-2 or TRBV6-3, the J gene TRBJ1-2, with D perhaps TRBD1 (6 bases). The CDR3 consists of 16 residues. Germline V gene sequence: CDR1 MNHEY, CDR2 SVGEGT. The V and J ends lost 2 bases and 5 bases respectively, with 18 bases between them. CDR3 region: CASSYAVSTGQYGYTF. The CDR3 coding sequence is TGTGCCAGCAGTTACGCCGTATCTACAGGGCAGTATGGCTACACCTTC.

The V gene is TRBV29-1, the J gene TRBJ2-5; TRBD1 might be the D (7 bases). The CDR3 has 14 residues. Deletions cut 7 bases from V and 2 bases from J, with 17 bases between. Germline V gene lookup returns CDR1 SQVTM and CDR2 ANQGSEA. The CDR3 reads CSAGEPGQQETQYF. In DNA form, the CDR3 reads TGCAGCGCGGGGGAACCGGGACAGCAAGAGACCCAGTACTTC.

This chain's CDR3 is CASSLSSVNTIYF. Here the CDR3 DNA reads TGTGCCAGCAGTTTATCATCGGTAAACACCATATATTTT. The chain is built from TRBV11-2 and TRBJ1-3; no clear D. Germline assignment: CDR1 SGHAT and CDR2 FQNNGV. V gave up 6 bases and J gave up 6 bases, with 12 bases separating them. The length of the CDR3 is 13 residues.

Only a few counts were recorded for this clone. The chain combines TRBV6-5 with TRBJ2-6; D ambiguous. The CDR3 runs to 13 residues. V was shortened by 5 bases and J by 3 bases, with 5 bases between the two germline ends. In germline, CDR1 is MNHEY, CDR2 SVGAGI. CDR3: CASSRGGANVLTF. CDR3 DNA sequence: TGTGCCAGCAGTAGAGGTGGGGCCAACGTCCTGACTTTC.

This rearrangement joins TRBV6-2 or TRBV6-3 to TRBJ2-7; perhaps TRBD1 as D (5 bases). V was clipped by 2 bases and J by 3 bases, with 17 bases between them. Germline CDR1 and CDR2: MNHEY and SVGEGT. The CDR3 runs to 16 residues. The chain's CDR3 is CASSYPLIDSIYEQYF. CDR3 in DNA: TGTGCCAGCAGTTACCCTCTTATTGACAGCATCTACGAGCAGTACTTC.

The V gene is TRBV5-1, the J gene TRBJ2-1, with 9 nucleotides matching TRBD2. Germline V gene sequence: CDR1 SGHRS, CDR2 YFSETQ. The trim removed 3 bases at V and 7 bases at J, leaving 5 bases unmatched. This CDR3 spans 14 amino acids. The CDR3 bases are TGCGCCAGCAGCTCGCTAGCGGGATCAAATGAGCAGTTCTTC. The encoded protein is CASSSLAGSNEQFF.

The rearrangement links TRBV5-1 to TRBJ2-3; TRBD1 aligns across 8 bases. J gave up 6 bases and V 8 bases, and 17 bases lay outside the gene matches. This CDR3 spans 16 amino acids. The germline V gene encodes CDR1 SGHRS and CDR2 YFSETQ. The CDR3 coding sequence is TGCGCCAGTTCAACCGCCGGTCAGGGGGCGTATGATACGCAGTATTTT. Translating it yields CASSTAGQGAYDTQYF.

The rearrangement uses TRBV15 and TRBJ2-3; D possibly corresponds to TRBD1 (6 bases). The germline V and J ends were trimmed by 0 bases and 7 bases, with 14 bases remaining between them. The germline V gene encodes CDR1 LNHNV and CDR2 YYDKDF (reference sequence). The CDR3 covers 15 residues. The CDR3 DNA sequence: TGTGCCACCAGCAGAGAGGGCCAGGGGCTGAATACGCAGTATTTT. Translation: CATSREGQGLNTQYF.

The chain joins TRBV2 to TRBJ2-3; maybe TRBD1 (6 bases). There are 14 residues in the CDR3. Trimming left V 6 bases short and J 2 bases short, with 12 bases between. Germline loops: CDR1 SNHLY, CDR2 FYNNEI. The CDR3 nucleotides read TGTGCCAGCAGCGGACAGACAGACACAGATACGCAGTATTTT. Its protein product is CASSGQTDTDTQYF.

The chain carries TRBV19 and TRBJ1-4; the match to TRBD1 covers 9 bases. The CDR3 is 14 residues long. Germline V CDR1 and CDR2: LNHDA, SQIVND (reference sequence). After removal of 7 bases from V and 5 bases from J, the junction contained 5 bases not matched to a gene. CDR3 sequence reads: CASKPDRGNEKLFF. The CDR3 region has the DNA TGTGCCAGTAAGCCAGACAGGGGGAATGAAAAACTGTTTTTT.

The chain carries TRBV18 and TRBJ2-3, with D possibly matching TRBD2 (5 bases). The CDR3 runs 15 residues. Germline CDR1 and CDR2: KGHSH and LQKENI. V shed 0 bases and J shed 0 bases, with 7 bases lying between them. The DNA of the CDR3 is TGTGCCAGCTCACCACCGAGCGGTAGCACAGATACGCAGTATTTT. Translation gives CASSPPSGSTDTQYF. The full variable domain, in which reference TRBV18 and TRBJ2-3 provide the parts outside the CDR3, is NAGVMQNPRHLVRRRGQEARLRCSPMKGHSHVYWYRQLPEEGLKFMVYLQKENIIDESGMPKERFSAEFPKEGPSILRIQQVVRGDSAAYFCASSPPSGSTDTQYFGPGTRLTVL.

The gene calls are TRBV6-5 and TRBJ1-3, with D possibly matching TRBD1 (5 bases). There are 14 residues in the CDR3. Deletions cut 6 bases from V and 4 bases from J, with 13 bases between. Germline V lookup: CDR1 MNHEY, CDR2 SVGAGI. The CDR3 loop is CASSPTARGNTIYF. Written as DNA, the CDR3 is TGTGCCAGCAGCCCGACAGCCCGAGGAAACACCATATATTTT.

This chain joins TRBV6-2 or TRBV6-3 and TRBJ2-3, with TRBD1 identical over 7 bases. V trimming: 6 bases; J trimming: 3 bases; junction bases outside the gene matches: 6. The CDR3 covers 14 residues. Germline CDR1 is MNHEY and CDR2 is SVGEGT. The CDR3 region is CASSSDRVTDTQYF. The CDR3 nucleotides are TGTGCCAGCAGCTCCGACAGGGTTACAGATACGCAGTATTTT.

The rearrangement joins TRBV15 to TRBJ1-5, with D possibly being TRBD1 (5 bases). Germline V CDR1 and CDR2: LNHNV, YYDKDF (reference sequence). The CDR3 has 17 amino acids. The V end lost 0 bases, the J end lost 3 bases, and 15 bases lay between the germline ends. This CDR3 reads CATSRDTDWGDNQPQHF. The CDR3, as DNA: TGTGCCACCAGCAGAGATACTGATTGGGGGGACAATCAGCCCCAGCATTTT. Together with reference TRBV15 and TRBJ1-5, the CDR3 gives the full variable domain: DAMVIQNPRYQVTQFGKPVTLSCSQTLNHNVMYWYQQKSSQAPKLLFHYYDKDFNNEADTPDNFQSRRPNTSFCFLDIRSPGLGDTAMYLCATSRDTDWGDNQPQHFGDGTRLSIL.

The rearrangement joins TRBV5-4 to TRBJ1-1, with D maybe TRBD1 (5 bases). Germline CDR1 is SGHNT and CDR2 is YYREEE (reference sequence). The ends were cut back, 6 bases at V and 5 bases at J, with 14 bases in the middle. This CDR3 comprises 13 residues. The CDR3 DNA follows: TGTGCCAGCACCCTCCCGGGGGGAACTGAAGCTTTCTTT. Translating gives CASTLPGGTEAFF.